The 25 T cell receptor beta chains below come from one sample, sequenced in a study of blood T cell repertoires in COVID-19 (dated by TCRdb to the early 2020s). Library generation was performed with the immunoSEQ multiplex PCR assay. TCRdb retrieved this table from immuneACCESS and kept in-frame rearrangements only. Not all clones are present; in checked studies, unresolved V genes account for under half, and no reason is known for the remainder. This sample gives about 180,000 clones in total; 83% of them show up just once. The top ten clonotypes cover 1.5% of the sample. Sequenced material: peripheral blood. All receptors derive from a human donor in a cohort sampled during active COVID-19.

This chain uses TRBV4-3 with TRBJ1-4; 9 nucleotides line up with TRBD1. CDR1 is LGHNA, CDR2 YSLEER, per germline. With V trimmed by 2 bases and J by 8 bases, 9 bases remained unmatched. CDR3 size: 16 residues. DNA of the CDR3: TGCGCCAGCAGCCAATCCCGGACAGGGGCAGGGGAAAAACTGTTTTTT. Protein: CASSQSRTGAGEKLFF.

The genes are TRBV6-5 and TRBJ2-7; a possible D gene is TRBD1 (6 bases). The CDR3 contains 14 residues. Germline V gives CDR1 MNHEY, CDR2 SVGAGI. The ends were cut back, 6 bases at V and 3 bases at J, with 15 bases in the middle. The CDR3 loop reads CASRRNQGGYEQYF. In DNA, the CDR3 is TGTGCCAGCAGGCGAAACCAAGGGGGCTACGAGCAGTACTTC.

This chain links TRBV6-6 with TRBJ1-2; 8 nucleotides align to TRBD1. The germline V gene encodes CDR1 MNHNY and CDR2 SVGAGI (reference sequence). The CDR3 runs 14 residues. Trimming at V came to 5 bases and at J to 2 bases, leaving 4 bases not matched to a gene. The CDR3 here is CASSPRTGNYGYTF. Written as DNA, the CDR3 is TGTGCCAGCAGTCCTCGGACAGGGAACTATGGCTACACCTTC.

The chain uses TRBV9 and TRBJ1-1, with D possibly TRBD1 on 5 matching bases. V lost 3 bases, J lost 5 bases, and 23 bases lay in between. Germline V lookup: CDR1 SGDLS, CDR2 YYNGEE. The CDR3 runs 17 residues. In DNA form, the CDR3 reads TGTGCCAGCAGCGCGGGGTACAGGACATCCGCGGGAACTGAAGCTTTCTTT. Residues: CASSAGYRTSAGTEAFF.

The genes are TRBV11-3 and TRBJ2-2, with D perhaps matching TRBD2 (6 bases). V was shortened by 5 bases and J by 7 bases, with 11 bases between the two germline ends. Germline V lookup: CDR1 SGHNT, CDR2 YENEEA. This CDR3 comprises 13 residues. CDR3 DNA sequence: TGTGCCAGCAGCCGGCCGGGGGACGGGGAGCTGTTTTTT. Its translation is CASSRPGDGELFF.

The chain links TRBV7-2 to TRBJ2-7; possible D gene TRBD2, 6 bases. The CDR3 loop spans 15 amino acids. The V and J ends lost 1 base and 0 bases respectively, with 10 bases between them. CDR1 is SGHTA and CDR2 is FQGNSA in the germline V gene. The CDR3 reads CASSLVQGGSYEQYF. For the CDR3, the DNA is TGTGCCAGCAGCTTAGTTCAGGGAGGCTCCTACGAGCAGTACTTC.

The rearrangement links TRBV11-2 to TRBJ2-7; D gene ambiguous. The CDR3 has 12 residues. Germline loops: CDR1 SGHAT, CDR2 FQNNGV. V was shortened by 5 bases and J by 3 bases, with 8 bases between the two germline ends. The CDR3 reads CASSPLIYEQYF. The CDR3 coding sequence is TGTGCCAGCAGCCCCCTTATCTACGAGCAGTACTTC.

The V and J genes are TRBV5-1 and TRBJ1-2; no reliable D call. Trimming removed 0 bases at V and 4 bases at J, with 10 bases between. CDR3 size: 14 residues. In germline, CDR1 is SGHRS, CDR2 YFSETQ. The CDR3 sequence is CASSLGAGLYGYTF. Written as DNA, the CDR3 is TGCGCCAGCAGCTTGGGGGCAGGCCTCTATGGCTACACCTTC.

V and J are TRBV6-5 and TRBJ1-1; a possible D gene is TRBD1 (6 bases). V was clipped by 6 bases and J by 0 bases, with 8 bases between them. This CDR3 region has 13 residues. CDR1 is MNHEY and CDR2 is SVGAGI in the germline V gene. In nucleotides, the CDR3 is TGTGCCAGCAGGGGACACGTGAACACTGAAGCTTTCTTT. It specifies CASRGHVNTEAFF.

This clone has a handful of counts. The chain is built from TRBV6-4 and TRBJ2-3; 8 bases agree with TRBD2. The germline V gene has CDR1 MRHNA and CDR2 SNTAGT. Trimming cost V 6 bases and J 5 bases; bases outside gene matches: 7. The CDR3 is made up of 14 amino acids. The CDR3 sequence is CASSRTRGGDTQYF. The CDR3 DNA sequence: TGTGCCAGCAGCAGGACACGGGGGGGAGATACGCAGTATTTT.

The chain carries TRBV6-2 or TRBV6-3 and TRBJ2-3; 9 nucleotides align to TRBD1. This CDR3 is 17 amino acids long. Germline V lookup: CDR1 MNHEY, CDR2 SVGEGT. Losses at the gene ends were 2 bases for V and 3 bases for J; bases not matched to a gene: 9. The CDR3 sequence is CASSYPVLQGATDTQYF. For the CDR3, the DNA is TGTGCCAGCAGTTACCCCGTATTACAGGGGGCAACAGATACGCAGTATTTT.

This clone was detected only once. The chain is built from TRBV6-4 and TRBJ2-1; a possible D gene is TRBD2 (6 bases). CDR3 length: 13 amino acids. Per germline, CDR1 MRHNA and CDR2 SNTAGT. V was pared by 2 bases and J by 12 bases, with 14 bases between. The CDR3 loop is CASSDGLARGQFF. The CDR3 nucleotides read TGTGCCAGCAGTGACGGGCTAGCGAGGGGGCAGTTCTTC.

The CDR3, as DNA: TGTGCCAGCAGCTTAGAGCGGGATCGCCAATTCTACGAGCAGTACTTC. This encodes CASSLERDRQFYEQYF. The chain recombines TRBV13 with TRBJ2-7; 7 nucleotides line up with TRBD2. Germline loops: CDR1 PRHDT, CDR2 FYEKMQ (reference sequence). V lost 1 base, J lost 3 bases, and 9 bases stayed unmatched. The CDR3 length is 16 residues.

The chain uses TRBV9 and TRBJ2-1; D possibly corresponds to TRBD2 (6 bases). The V gene's germline CDR1 is SGDLS and CDR2 YYNGEE. This CDR3 contains 16 residues. Trimming cost V 3 bases and J 5 bases, with 18 bases left between them. CDR3 nucleotide sequence: TGTGCCAGCAGCGGTTGGGGGGAACGTGACCACAATGAGCAGTTCTTC. It codes for CASSGWGERDHNEQFF.

This rearrangement joins TRBV19 to TRBJ2-1; TRBD2 matches 12 bases. Germline CDR1 and CDR2: LNHDA and SQIVND (reference sequence). The CDR3 runs to 20 residues. Germline trimming cut 1 base from V and 0 bases from J; bases unmatched to any gene: 10. DNA of the CDR3: TGTGCCAGTAGTATAGCCGGGCTAGCGGGGGGGCTGAGCTCCTACAATGAGCAGTTCTTC. Translated: CASSIAGLAGGLSSYNEQFF.

The chain links TRBV2 to TRBJ2-7; D may be TRBD2 (6 bases). The CDR3 covers 14 residues. CDR1 and CDR2 from the germline V gene are SNHLY and FYNNEI. V shed 2 bases and J shed 3 bases, with 11 bases lying between them. The DNA for the CDR3 is TGTGCCAGCAGTGAACCCGGGACTGGCTACGAGCAGTACTTC. The encoded protein is CASSEPGTGYEQYF.

This chain connects TRBV5-1 to TRBJ2-7; D is undetermined. In germline, CDR1 is SGHRS, CDR2 YFSETQ. The CDR3 is 14 amino acids. V lost 0 bases to trimming and J lost 4 bases, with 11 bases between them. The CDR3: CASSLAGGTYEQYF. CDR3 sequence (DNA): TGCGCCAGCAGCTTGGCCGGCGGAACATACGAGCAGTACTTC.

This clone showed up just a few times. The chain has TRBV5-1 and TRBJ2-7, with TRBD1 matching 8 bases. The CDR3 length is 13 residues. Trimming at V came to 7 bases and at J to 3 bases, leaving 6 bases not matched to a gene. Germline V gives CDR1 SGHRS, CDR2 YFSETQ. The DNA for the CDR3 is TGCGCCAGCGGTCTAACAGGGGGCTACGAGCAGTACTTC. Residues: CASGLTGGYEQYF.

The chain employs TRBV28 and TRBJ2-7, with 11 bases identical to TRBD2. V trimming: 4 bases; J trimming: 2 bases; junction bases outside the gene matches: 7. This CDR3 is 16 amino acids long. Germline CDR1 reads MDHEN; CDR2 reads SYDVKM. DNA of the CDR3: TGTGCCAGCAGTTCCCCGGGACTAGCGGCCACCTACGAGCAGTACTTC. Amino acid sequence: CASSSPGLAATYEQYF.

The chain carries TRBV3-1 (or the pseudogene TRBV3-2) and TRBJ2-7, with D possibly matching TRBD1 (5 bases). V gave up 1 base and J gave up 6 bases, with 16 bases separating them. The germline CDR1 and CDR2 sequences are LGHDT and YNNKEL (reference sequence). The CDR3 covers 15 residues. The CDR3 loop is CASSQGGRGSREQYF. The CDR3 DNA is TGTGCCAGCAGCCAAGGGGGAAGGGGATCTCGCGAGCAGTACTTC.

The gene calls are TRBV10-1 and TRBJ1-1; TRBD1 might be the D (6 bases). V lost 2 bases to trimming and J lost 11 bases, with 18 bases between them. The CDR3 totals 14 residues. Germline assignment: CDR1 WNHNN and CDR2 SYGVQD (reference sequence). This CDR3 is CASSENRARTQAFF. The CDR3 DNA follows: TGCGCCAGCAGTGAGAACAGGGCCCGTACCCAGGCTTTCTTT.

The chain combines TRBV6-6 with TRBJ1-2; TRBD1 is a possible D gene (5 bases). Germline CDR1 MNHNY, CDR2 SVGAGI (reference sequence). V was pared by 6 bases and J by 0 bases, with 8 bases between. The CDR3 is 13 amino acids. This CDR3 reads CASSPTANYGYTF. As DNA, the CDR3 is TGTGCCAGCAGCCCGACAGCTAACTATGGCTACACCTTC.

V and J are TRBV27 and TRBJ2-7, with D perhaps matching TRBD2 (6 bases). CDR3 length: 13 residues. The germline V and J ends were trimmed by 4 bases and 0 bases, with 7 bases remaining between them. Germline V lookup: CDR1 MNHEY, CDR2 SMNVEV (reference sequence). CDR3 amino acids: CASSWRGSYEQYF. DNA for the CDR3: TGTGCCAGCAGTTGGCGGGGCTCCTACGAGCAGTACTTC.

This rearrangement joins TRBV29-1 to TRBJ1-1; D unresolved. The CDR3 spans 13 residues. Germline CDR1 is SQVTM and CDR2 is ANQGSEA. V was pared by 6 bases and J by 3 bases, with 14 bases between. CDR3 loop: CSVLVTLDTEAFF. The DNA of the CDR3 is TGCAGCGTACTGGTAACGTTGGACACTGAAGCTTTCTTT.

V and J are TRBV6-2 or TRBV6-3 and TRBJ2-7; 8 nucleotides match TRBD2. There are 15 residues in the CDR3. The germline CDR1 and CDR2 sequences are MNHEY and SVGEGT. J was trimmed by 4 bases and V by 5 bases; bases with no gene match: 10. CDR3: CASSLAGGRWYEQYF. CDR3 DNA sequence: TGTGCCAGCAGTCTAGCGGGCGGCAGGTGGTACGAGCAGTACTTC.